This entry lists 12 T cell receptor beta chains sequenced from one sample in a study of T cell responses to AZD1222 COVID-19 vaccine. Here immunoSEQ multiplex PCR was the method, and the copy in TCRdb shows in-frame clones only, minus some. The profile shows roughly 100,000 clones, around 91% of them singletons. The specimen comprised peripheral blood, sampled on day 0 of AZD1222 vaccination. The origin of the receptors is an adult in good health.

The chain recombines TRBV3-1 (or the pseudogene TRBV3-2) with TRBJ2-7, with TRBD2 matching 8 bases. The CDR3 is 14 amino acids. CDR1 LGHDT and CDR2 YNNKEL come from the germline V gene (reference sequence). J was trimmed by 3 bases and V by 4 bases; bases with no gene match: 5. CDR3 amino acids: CASSLREGRYEQYF. The CDR3 DNA reads as TGTGCCAGCAGCCTCCGGGAGGGCCGCTACGAGCAGTACTTC.

V usage is TRBV27 and J usage is TRBJ2-7; TRBD1 matches 8 bases. Germline trimming cut 9 bases from V and 3 bases from J; bases unmatched to any gene: 7. The CDR3 extends over 13 amino acids. Per germline, CDR1 MNHEY and CDR2 SMNVEV (reference sequence). The CDR3 DNA is TGTGCCAGAGAGGGACAGGCCAACTACGAGCAGTACTTC. Encoded protein: CAREGQANYEQYF.

V is TRBV4-3 and J is TRBJ2-2; tentative D call: TRBD1 (6 bases). This CDR3 is built from 17 residues. Germline values: CDR1 LGHNA, CDR2 YSLEER. The V and J ends lost 0 bases and 2 bases respectively, with 13 bases between them. The CDR3 bases are TGCGCCAGCAGCCAAGATGGGGGCGAGACCAACACCGGGGAGCTGTTTTTT. This codes for CASSQDGGETNTGELFF.

This clone came up a few times. This rearrangement joins TRBV25-1 to TRBJ2-1; TRBD1 might be the D (5 bases). Germline V gene sequence: CDR1 MGHDK, CDR2 SYGVNS. The CDR3 has 11 residues. CDR3 amino acids: CAMGPNNEQFF. As DNA, the CDR3 is TGTGCGATGGGGCCTAACAATGAGCAGTTCTTC.

The V gene is TRBV9, the J gene TRBJ2-1; 7 nucleotides agree with TRBD2. The V segment lost 0 bases and the J segment 2 bases; nucleotides outside the gene matches: 11. This CDR3 contains 18 residues. Per the germline V gene, CDR1 is SGDLS and CDR2 is YYNGEE. This CDR3 reads CASSVAGGGGGPYNEQFF. CDR3 DNA sequence: TGTGCCAGCAGCGTAGCTGGGGGGGGAGGAGGTCCCTACAATGAGCAGTTCTTC.

The chain recombines TRBV24-1 with TRBJ1-5; 7 bases are shared with TRBD1. Germline V lookup: CDR1 KGHDR, CDR2 SFDVKD. The CDR3 has 16 residues. V was clipped by 2 bases and J by 0 bases; unmatched bases: 3. CDR3 region: CATSDSRQGSNQPQHF. In nucleotides, the CDR3 is TGTGCCACCAGTGATTCCCGACAGGGTAGCAATCAGCCCCAGCATTTT.

The rearrangement uses TRBV6-5 and TRBJ1-1; tentative D call: TRBD1 (6 bases). V was clipped by 2 bases and J by 1 base, with 14 bases between them. CDR3 length: 16 amino acids. Germline CDR1 MNHEY, CDR2 SVGAGI. CDR3 amino acids: CASSYLRGKGNTEAFF. Written as DNA, the CDR3 is TGTGCCAGCAGTTACCTAAGGGGGAAGGGGAACACTGAAGCTTTCTTT.

V gene TRBV4-1 combines with J gene TRBJ2-1, with D perhaps TRBD1 (6 bases). V shed 1 base and J shed 2 bases, with 9 bases lying between them. This CDR3 has 15 amino acids. Per germline, CDR1 MGHRA and CDR2 YSYEKL. The CDR3 here is CASSQVGTPYNEQFF. In nucleotides, the CDR3 is TGCGCCAGCAGCCAAGTGGGGACACCCTACAATGAGCAGTTCTTC.

J is TRBJ2-7 and V is TRBV18, with D possibly TRBD2 on 5 matching bases. Trimming removed 3 bases from V and 5 bases from J, with 8 bases in between. Germline values: CDR1 KGHSH, CDR2 LQKENI. The CDR3 runs to 12 residues. In nucleotides, the CDR3 is TGTGCCAGCTCACCCGGAGGTGACGAGCAGTACTTC. It is translated as CASSPGGDEQYF.

This clone was counted once. This chain uses TRBV5-1 with TRBJ2-6; 8 bases match TRBD2. The CDR3 extends over 17 amino acids. The trim removed 4 bases at V and 0 bases at J, leaving 6 bases unmatched. Germline V gives CDR1 SGHRS, CDR2 YFSETQ. The CDR3, as DNA: TGCGCCAGCAGCCCGGGACTAGAATTCTCTGGGGCCAACGTCCTGACTTTC. It yields the protein CASSPGLEFSGANVLTF. The variable domain in full, completed from reference TRBV5-1 and TRBJ2-6, reads KAGVTQTPRYLIKTRGQQVTLSCSPISGHRSVSWYQQTPGQGLQFLFEYFSETQRNKGNFPGRFSGRQFSNSRSEMNVSTLELGDSALYLCASSPGLEFSGANVLTFGAGSRLTVL.

The chain is built from TRBV5-1 and TRBJ2-7; unclear D gene. Trimming took off 0 bases at V and 2 bases at J, with 6 bases between the two ends. Germline V CDR1 and CDR2: SGHRS, YFSETQ. The CDR3 sequence is 13 residues long. CDR3 protein: CASSLEETYEQYF. The DNA of the CDR3 is TGCGCCAGCAGCTTGGAGGAGACCTACGAGCAGTACTTC.

The chain is built from TRBV29-1 and TRBJ1-1; tentatively, D is TRBD1 (6 bases). CDR3 size: 12 residues. Trimming took off 7 bases at V and 3 bases at J, with 12 bases between the two ends. Germline V gene lookup returns CDR1 SQVTM and CDR2 ANQGSEA. CDR3 region: CSGQQGYTEAFF. CDR3 bases: TGCAGCGGTCAACAGGGTTACACTGAAGCTTTCTTT.